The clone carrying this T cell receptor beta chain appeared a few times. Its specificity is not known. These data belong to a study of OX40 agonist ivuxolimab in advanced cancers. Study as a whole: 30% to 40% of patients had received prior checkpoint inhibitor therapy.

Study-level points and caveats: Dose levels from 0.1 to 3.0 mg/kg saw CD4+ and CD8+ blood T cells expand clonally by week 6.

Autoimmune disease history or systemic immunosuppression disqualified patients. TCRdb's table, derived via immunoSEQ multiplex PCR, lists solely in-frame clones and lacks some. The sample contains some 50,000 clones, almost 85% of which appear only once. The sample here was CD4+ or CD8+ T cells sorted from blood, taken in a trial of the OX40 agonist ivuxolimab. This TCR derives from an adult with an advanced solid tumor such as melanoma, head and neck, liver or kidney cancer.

The DNA of the CDR3 is TGTGCCAGCAGCGTAGGAGGGGGGCTTAGCACAGATACGCAGTATTTT. Its protein is CASSVGGGLSTDTQYF. The V gene is TRBV9, the J gene TRBJ2-3, with D perhaps being TRBD1 or TRBD2 (6 bases each). The CDR3 consists of 16 residues. Germline lookup yields CDR1 SGDLS and CDR2 YYNGEE. V was pared by 0 bases and J by 0 bases, with 11 bases between.